This T cell receptor (beta chain) came from a study of T cell responses to AZD1222 COVID-19 vaccine. Regarding the study as a whole: The donor cohort was predominantly white British with a female majority, and clonal diversity may have been underestimated. Repertoires were collected only later (after the peak T cell response had occurred).

Comments on this clone: Its cognate antigen is unknown.

Trimming cost V 5 bases and J 3 bases, with 8 bases left between them. The CDR3 is 13 residues long. Per the germline V gene, CDR1 is LNHDA and CDR2 is SQIVND (reference sequence). Only in-frame clones appear in the TCRdb table, and some are missing; sequencing was by immunoSEQ multiplex PCR. The table lists 250,000 to 300,000 clones, approximately 94% of them singletons. The TCR originated in an adult who received the AZD1222 COVID-19 vaccine. The specimen was peripheral blood, collected 28 days after the second AZD1222 dose. This rearrangement joins TRBV19 to TRBJ1-5, with D unclear. CDR3 nucleotides: TGTGCCAGTAGTCGCCGGAACAATCAGCCCCAGCATTTT. Protein sequence: CASSRRNNQPQHF.